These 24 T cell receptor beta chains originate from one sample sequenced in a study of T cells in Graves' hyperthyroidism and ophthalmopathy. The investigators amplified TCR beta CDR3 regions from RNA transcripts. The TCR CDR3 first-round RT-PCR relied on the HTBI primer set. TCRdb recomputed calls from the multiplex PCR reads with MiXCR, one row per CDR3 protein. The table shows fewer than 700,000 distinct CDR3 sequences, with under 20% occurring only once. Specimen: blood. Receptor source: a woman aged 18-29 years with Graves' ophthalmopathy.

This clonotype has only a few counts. This chain's CDR3 is CASSQEAWGRQPQHF. Here the CDR3 DNA reads TGCGCCAGCAGCCAAGAGGCTTGGGGGCGACAGCCCCAGCATTTT. The gene calls are TRBV4-1 and TRBJ1-5; maybe TRBD1 (6 bases). Germline CDR1 reads MGHRA; CDR2 reads YSYEKL. V dropped 0 bases and J dropped 7 bases, with 13 bases sitting between them. This CDR3 spans 15 amino acids.

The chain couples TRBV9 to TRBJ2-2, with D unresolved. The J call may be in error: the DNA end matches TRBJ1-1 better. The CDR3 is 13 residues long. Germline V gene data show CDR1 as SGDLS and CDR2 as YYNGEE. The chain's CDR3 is CASSLGIFDGAFF. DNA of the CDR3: TGTGCCAGCAGCTTAGGAATCTTCGATGGAGCTTTCTTT.

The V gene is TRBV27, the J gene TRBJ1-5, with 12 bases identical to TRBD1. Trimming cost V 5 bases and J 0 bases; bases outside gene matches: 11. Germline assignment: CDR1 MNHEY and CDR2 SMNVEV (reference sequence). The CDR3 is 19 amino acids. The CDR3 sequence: CASSPFFGTGGYSNQPQHF. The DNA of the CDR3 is TGTGCCAGCAGTCCCTTTTTCGGGACAGGGGGCTATAGCAATCAGCCCCAGCATTTT.

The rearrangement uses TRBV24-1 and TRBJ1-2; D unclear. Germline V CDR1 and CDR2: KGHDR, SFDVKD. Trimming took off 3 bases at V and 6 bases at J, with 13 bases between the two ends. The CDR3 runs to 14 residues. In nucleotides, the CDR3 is TGTGCCACCAGTGATCCAGACATTGGCCATGGCTACACCTTC. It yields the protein CATSDPDIGHGYTF.

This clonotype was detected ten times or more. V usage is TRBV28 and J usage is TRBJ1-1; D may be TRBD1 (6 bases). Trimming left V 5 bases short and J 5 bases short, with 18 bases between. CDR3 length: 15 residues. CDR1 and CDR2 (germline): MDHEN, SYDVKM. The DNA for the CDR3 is TGTGCCAGCAGTGAATATACAGGGCAAAGGACTGAAGCTTTCTTT. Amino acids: CASSEYTGQRTEAFF. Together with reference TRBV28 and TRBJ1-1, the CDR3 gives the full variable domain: DVKVTQSSRYLVKRTGEKVFLECVQDMDHENMFWYRQDPGLGLRLIYFSYDVKMKEKGDIPEGYSVSREKKERFSLILESASTNQTSMYLCASSEYTGQRTEAFFGQGTRLTVV.

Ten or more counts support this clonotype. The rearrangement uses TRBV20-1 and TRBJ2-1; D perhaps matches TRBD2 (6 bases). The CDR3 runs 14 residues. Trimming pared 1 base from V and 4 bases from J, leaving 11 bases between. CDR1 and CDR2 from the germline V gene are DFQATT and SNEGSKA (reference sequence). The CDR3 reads CSARGGRDYNEQFF. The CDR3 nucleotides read TGCAGTGCTAGAGGAGGGCGGGATTACAATGAGCAGTTCTTC.

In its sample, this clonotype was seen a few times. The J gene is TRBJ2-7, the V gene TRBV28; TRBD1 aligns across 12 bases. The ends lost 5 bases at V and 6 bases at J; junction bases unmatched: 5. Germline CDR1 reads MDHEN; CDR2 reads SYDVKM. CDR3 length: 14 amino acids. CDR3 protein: CASSGGQGASEQYF. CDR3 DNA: TGTGCCAGCAGTGGGGGACAGGGGGCCTCCGAGCAGTACTTC.

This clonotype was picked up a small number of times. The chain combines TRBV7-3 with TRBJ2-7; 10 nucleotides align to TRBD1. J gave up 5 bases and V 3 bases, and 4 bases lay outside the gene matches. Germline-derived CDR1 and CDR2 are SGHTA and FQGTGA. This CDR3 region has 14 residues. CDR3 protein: CASSFGTGVDEQYF. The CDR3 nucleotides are TGTGCCAGCAGCTTCGGGACAGGGGTCGACGAGCAGTACTTC.

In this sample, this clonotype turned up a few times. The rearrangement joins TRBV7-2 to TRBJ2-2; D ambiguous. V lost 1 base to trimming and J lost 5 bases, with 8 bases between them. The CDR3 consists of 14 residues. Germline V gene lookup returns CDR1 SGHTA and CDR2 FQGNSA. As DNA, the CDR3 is TGTGCCAGCAGCTTAGTTGGTCCAACCGGGGAGCTGTTTTTT. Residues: CASSLVGPTGELFF.

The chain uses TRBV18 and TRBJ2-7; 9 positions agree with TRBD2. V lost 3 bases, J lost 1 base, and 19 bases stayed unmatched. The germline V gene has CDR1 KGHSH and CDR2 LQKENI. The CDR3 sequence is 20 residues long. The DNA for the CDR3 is TGTGCCAGCTCACCCCCGCCCGCGGGGGGGGTGCCCCCACCTTCCTACGAGCAGTACTTC. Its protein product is CASSPPPAGGVPPPSYEQYF.

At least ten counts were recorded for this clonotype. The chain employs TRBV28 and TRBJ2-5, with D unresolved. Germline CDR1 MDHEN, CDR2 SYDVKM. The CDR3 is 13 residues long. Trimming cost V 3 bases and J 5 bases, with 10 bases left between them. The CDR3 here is CASSFLGYETQYF. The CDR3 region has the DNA TGTGCCAGCAGTTTCCTAGGTTATGAGACCCAGTACTTC.

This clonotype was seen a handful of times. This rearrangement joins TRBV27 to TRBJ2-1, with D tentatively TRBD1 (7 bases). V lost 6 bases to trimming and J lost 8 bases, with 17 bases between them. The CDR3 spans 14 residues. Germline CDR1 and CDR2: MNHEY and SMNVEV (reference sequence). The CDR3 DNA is TGTGCCAGCAGCCCGTCCAGGGGGGACGATGAGCAGTTCTTC. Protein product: CASSPSRGDDEQFF.

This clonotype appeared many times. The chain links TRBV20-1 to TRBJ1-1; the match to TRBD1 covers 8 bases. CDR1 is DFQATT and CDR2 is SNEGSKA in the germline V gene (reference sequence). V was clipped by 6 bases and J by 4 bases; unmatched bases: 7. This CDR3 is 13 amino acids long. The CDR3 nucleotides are TGCAGTGCAGGACAGGGTAGGGGCACTGAAGCTTTCTTT. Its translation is CSAGQGRGTEAFF.

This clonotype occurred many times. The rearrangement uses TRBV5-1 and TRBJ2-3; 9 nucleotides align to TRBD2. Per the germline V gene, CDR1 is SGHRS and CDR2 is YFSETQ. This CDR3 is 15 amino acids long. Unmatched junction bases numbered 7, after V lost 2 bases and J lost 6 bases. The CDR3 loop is CASSFNSGRPDTQYF. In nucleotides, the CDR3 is TGCGCCAGCAGCTTCAATAGCGGGAGACCGGATACGCAGTATTTT.

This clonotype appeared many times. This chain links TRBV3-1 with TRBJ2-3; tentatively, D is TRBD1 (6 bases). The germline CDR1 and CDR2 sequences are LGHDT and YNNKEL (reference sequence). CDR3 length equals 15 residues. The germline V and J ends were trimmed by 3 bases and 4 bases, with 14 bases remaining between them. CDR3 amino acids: CASSHGQTFPDTQYF. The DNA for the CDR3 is TGTGCCAGCAGCCACGGACAGACTTTCCCAGATACGCAGTATTTT.

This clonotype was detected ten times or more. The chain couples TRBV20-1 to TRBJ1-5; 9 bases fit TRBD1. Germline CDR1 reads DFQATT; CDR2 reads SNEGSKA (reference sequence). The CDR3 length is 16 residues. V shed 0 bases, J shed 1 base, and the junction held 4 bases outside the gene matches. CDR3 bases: TGCAGTGCTAGAGATCGACAGGGGGTGAGCAATCAGCCCCAGCATTTT. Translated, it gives CSARDRQGVSNQPQHF.

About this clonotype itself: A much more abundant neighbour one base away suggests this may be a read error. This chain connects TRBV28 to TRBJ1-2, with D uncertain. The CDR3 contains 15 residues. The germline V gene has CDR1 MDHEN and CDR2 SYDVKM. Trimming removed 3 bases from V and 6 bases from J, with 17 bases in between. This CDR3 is CASSLSGVGADGYTF. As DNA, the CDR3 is TGTGCCAGCAGTTTGTCGGGCGTGGGAGCTGATGGCTACACCTTC.

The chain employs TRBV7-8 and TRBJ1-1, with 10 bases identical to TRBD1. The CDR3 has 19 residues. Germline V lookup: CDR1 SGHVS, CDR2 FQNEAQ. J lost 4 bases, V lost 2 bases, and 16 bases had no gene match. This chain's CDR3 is CASSLFRPGTGAKTTEAFF. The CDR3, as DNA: TGTGCCAGCAGCTTATTTAGACCCGGGACAGGGGCCAAGACCACTGAAGCTTTCTTT.

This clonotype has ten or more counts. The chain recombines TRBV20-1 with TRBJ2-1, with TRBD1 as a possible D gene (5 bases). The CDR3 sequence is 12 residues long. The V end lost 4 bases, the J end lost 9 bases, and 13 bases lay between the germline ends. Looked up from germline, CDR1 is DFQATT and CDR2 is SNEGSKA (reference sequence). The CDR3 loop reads CSATLVRGEQFF. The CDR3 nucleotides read TGCAGTGCTACCTTAGTAAGGGGTGAGCAGTTCTTC.

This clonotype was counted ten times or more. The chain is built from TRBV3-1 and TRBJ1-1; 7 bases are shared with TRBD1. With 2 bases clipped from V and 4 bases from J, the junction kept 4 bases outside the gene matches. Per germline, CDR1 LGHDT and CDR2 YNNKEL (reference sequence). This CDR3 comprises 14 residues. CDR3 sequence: CASSQFRGGTEAFF. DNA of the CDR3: TGTGCCAGCAGCCAATTCAGGGGGGGCACTGAAGCTTTCTTT.

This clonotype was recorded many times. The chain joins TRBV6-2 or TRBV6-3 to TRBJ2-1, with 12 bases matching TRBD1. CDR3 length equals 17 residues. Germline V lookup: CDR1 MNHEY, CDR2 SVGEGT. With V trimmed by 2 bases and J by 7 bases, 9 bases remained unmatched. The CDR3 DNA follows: TGTGCCAGCAGTTACCTTAGTGGGGGACAGGGGGCAAATGAGCAGTTCTTC. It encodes CASSYLSGGQGANEQFF.

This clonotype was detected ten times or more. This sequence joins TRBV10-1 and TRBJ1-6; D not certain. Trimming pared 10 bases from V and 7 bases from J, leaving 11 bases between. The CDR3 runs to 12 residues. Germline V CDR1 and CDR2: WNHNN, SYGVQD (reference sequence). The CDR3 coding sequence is TGCGCCAACAGCGTTCCGAATTCACCCCTCCACTTT. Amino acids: CANSVPNSPLHF.

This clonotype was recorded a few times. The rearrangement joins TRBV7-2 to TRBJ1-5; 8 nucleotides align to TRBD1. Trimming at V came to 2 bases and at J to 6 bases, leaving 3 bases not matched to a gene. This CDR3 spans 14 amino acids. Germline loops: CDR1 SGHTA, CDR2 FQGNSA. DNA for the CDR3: TGTGCCAGCAGCTTATTCGGACAGGGTCAGCCCCAGCATTTT. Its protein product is CASSLFGQGQPQHF.

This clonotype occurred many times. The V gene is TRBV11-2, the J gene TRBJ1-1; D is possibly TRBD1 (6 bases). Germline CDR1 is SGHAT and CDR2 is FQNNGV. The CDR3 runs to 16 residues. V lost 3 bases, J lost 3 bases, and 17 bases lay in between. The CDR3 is CASSFSRTDSYTEAFF. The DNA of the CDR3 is TGTGCCAGCAGCTTTAGTAGGACAGATAGTTACACTGAAGCTTTCTTT.